This T cell receptor (beta chain) was identified in a study of CD8 T cells in ankylosing spondylitis. Using its own MiXCR run on the 5' RACE reads, TCRdb lists one record per CDR3 protein. The table includes over 200,000 distinct CDR3 sequences, under 12% detected once. This clonotype has a count of ten or more. Its matching antigen is unknown. CDR1 is SGHVS and CDR2 is FNYEAQ in the germline V gene. CDR3 size: 18 residues. Trimming cost V 5 bases and J 0 bases, with 20 bases left between them. Study-level results: CD8+ cells made up the disease-linked clones, which were relatively rare in peripheral blood. The study looked at matched synovial fluid samples from ankylosing spondylitis patients. Disease-linked clones were reported to be significantly enriched there.

This clonotype originated in a male donor with ankylosing spondylitis or in good health (not recorded which). This chain uses TRBV7-6 with TRBJ2-1, with D unclear. Sequencing was performed on blood, either unsorted or a sorted T cell fraction (not recorded which). CDR3 DNA sequence: TGTGCCAGCAGCGCCGGGCCTCGGTACGGCAGCTCCTACAATGAGCAGTTCTTC. Amino acid sequence: CASSAGPRYGSSYNEQFF. The variable domain in full, completed from reference TRBV7-6 and TRBJ2-1, reads GAGVSQSPRYKVTKRGQDVALRCDPISGHVSLYWYRQALGQGPEFLTYFNYEAQQDKSGLPNDRFSAERPEGSISTLTIQRTEQRDSAMYRCASSAGPRYGSSYNEQFFGPGTRLTVL.